This T cell receptor (beta chain) was identified during a study of chemoradiotherapy in HPV16-positive cancers. About the research overall: Functional T-cell assays on a couple of HPV16-positive patients' cells defined candidate HPV-specific clones and common TCR motifs.

Germline V gives CDR1 SEHNR, CDR2 FQNEAQ (reference sequence). V was clipped by 5 bases and J by 6 bases; unmatched bases: 7. This CDR3 comprises 14 residues. As concerns this clone: What it recognizes is unknown.

Some clones are missing from TCRdb's copy, which holds only in-frame ones; the method was immunoSEQ multiplex PCR. The sample contains about 8,200 clones, around 75% of which appear only once. The study's findings and limits: Only two HPV16-positive patients supplied the functional HPV-specificity definition. In HPV16-positive patients, HPV-responsive T-cell expansion tracked better recurrence-free survival. Non-HPV-specific T cells did not expand in tumors during treatment, whereas candidate HPV-specific clones and E7-related motifs did.

The material was tumor tissue, obtained from a patient who underwent chemoradiotherapy. The chain uses TRBV7-9 and TRBJ2-1; the match to TRBD2 covers 7 bases. The TCR sequence derives from a human donor with HPV-associated anogenital cancer. The DNA of the CDR3 is TGTGCCAGCAGCCCCCCCCGGACTAGCAATGAGCAGTTCTTC. As protein: CASSPPRTSNEQFF.